Given below is one TCR beta chain in context. In the source study's methods: ImmunoSEQ supplied junction-only sequences lacking quality scores, so filtering was different. This table comes from immunoSEQ multiplex PCR, and its TCRdb copy is limited to in-frame clones, with some not included. V, J and clone size reflect that table, while D and trimming were determined from the DNA. The profile shows about 1.1 million clones, roughly 80% of them singletons. The CDR3 covers 15 residues. Germline trimming cut 4 bases from V and 5 bases from J; bases unmatched to any gene: 7. Germline loops: CDR1 LNHDA, CDR2 SQIVND (reference sequence). The data were obtained in a study of shared clonotypes between healthy human individuals.

Sequences were obtained from memory CD4+ T cells from PBMCs. Indicated subset: CD45RA-negative fraction. This clonotype originated in a man in his late teens or twenties in good health. Some clones in this sample may be carry-over from other donors' samples. V is TRBV19 and J is TRBJ1-1; 10 nucleotides match TRBD1. CDR3 in amino acids: CASSSPGQGLTEAFF. CDR3 sequence (DNA): TGTGCCAGTAGTAGCCCGGGACAGGGGCTTACTGAAGCTTTCTTT.